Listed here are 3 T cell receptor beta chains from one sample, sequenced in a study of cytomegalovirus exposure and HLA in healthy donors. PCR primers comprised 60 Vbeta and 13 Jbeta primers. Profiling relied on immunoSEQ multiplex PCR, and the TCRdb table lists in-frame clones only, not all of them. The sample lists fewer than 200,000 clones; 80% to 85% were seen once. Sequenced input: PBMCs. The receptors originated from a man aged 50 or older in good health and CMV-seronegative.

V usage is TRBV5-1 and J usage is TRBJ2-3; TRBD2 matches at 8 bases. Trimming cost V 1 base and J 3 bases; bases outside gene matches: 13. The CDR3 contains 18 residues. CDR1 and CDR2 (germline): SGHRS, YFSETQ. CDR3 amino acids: CASSLSNGVSGTTDTQYF. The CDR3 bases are TGCGCCAGCAGCTTGTCAAATGGGGTTAGCGGGACAACAGATACGCAGTATTTT.

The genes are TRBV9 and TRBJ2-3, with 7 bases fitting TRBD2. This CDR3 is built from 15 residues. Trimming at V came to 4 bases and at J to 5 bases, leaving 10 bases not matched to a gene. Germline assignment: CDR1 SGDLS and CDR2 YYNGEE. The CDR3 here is CASSPYGGGKDTQYF. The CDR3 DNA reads TGTGCCAGCAGCCCATACGGGGGAGGGAAAGATACGCAGTATTTT.

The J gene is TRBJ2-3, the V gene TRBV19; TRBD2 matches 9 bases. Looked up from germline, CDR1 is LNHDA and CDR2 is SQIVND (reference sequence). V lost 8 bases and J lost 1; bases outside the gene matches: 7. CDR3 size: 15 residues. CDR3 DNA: TGTGCCAGTTCTACTAGCGGGCGCCGCACAGATACGCAGTATTTT. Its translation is CASSTSGRRTDTQYF.